This TCR beta chain emerged from a study of type 1 regulatory T cells. About the research overall: T-allo10 is an in vitro-generated, Tr1-enriched CD4 T cell product specific for alloantigen.

A word on this clonotype: Its antigen is as yet unknown.

Germline loops: CDR1 SGHTA, CDR2 FQGNSA. With 8 bases removed from V and 0 bases from J, the gap between germline ends came to 17 bases. CDR3 size: 15 residues. In TCRdb, the reads were re-called with MiXCR into one record per CDR3 protein. The sample lists 14,000 to 15,000 distinct CDR3 sequences; roughly an eighth were seen once. The sample comprised cultured T cells, either the whole culture or a sorted T cell fraction (not recorded which). V is TRBV7-2 and J is TRBJ2-7, with D perhaps matching TRBD2 (5 bases). The sequence was obtained from a human donor in good health. For the CDR3, the DNA is TGTGCCAGCTCTCCTGAGCGGTTCAACTCCTACGAGCAGTACTTC. Protein sequence: CASSPERFNSYEQYF.